This T cell receptor (beta chain) is from a study of shared clonotypes between healthy human individuals. Study observations and caveats: The study generally estimated greater richness for naive than memory subsets.

The J segment lost 1 base and the V segment lost 4 bases, leaving 5 bases of the junction unmatched. The germline V gene has CDR1 SGHAT and CDR2 FQNNGV. The CDR3 is 15 residues long. Libraries were prepared by immunoSEQ multiplex PCR; TCRdb keeps only in-frame clonotypes and omits some of them. The repertoire holds roughly 2 million clones, with 95% as singletons. In regard to this clone: Its antigen remains unknown.

V is TRBV11-2 and J is TRBJ2-5; 8 bases agree with TRBD1. The clonotype was recovered from a man aged 18 to 29 in good health. Sequenced material: naive CD4+ T cells sorted from blood. The subset here: CD45RA+ positively selected. The CDR3 spells CASSSRDRSQETQYF. CDR3 in DNA: TGTGCCAGCAGCTCCCGGGACAGGAGCCAAGAGACCCAGTACTTC.